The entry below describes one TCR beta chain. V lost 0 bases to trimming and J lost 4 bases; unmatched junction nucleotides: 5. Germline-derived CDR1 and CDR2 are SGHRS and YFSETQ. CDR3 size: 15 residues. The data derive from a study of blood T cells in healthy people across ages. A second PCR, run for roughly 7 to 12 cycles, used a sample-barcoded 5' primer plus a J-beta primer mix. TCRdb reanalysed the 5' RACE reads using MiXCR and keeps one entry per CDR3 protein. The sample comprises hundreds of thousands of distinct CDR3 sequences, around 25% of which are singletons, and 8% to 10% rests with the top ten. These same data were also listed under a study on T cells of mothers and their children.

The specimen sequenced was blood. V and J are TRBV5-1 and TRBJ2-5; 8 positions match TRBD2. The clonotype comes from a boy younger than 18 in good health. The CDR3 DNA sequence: TGCGCCAGCAGCTTGGAGGCAGCGGGAGTAGAGACCCAGTACTTC. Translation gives CASSLEAAGVETQYF.